The 19 T cell receptor beta chains reported below all come from one sample, sequenced in a study of patients and donors after allogeneic stem cell transplantation. MiXCR, run by TCRdb on the RT-PCR reads, gives a single entry per CDR3 protein. The top ten clones hold 6% to 8% of a sample with 400,000 to 500,000 distinct CDR3 sequences, 16% of them seen once. Sequenced input: blood, either unsorted or a sorted T cell fraction (not recorded which). The receptors were gathered from a human donor who was either an allogeneic HSCT recipient or a stem cell or donor lymphocyte infusion donor (not recorded which). It is not recorded whose cells these are; they may come from a transplant donor.

The chain uses TRBV9 and TRBJ2-3; a possible D gene is TRBD2 (7 bases). V lost 4 bases and J 2 bases, leaving 14 bases between the germline ends. Germline V lookup: CDR1 SGDLS, CDR2 YYNGEE. This CDR3 is built from 15 residues. In nucleotides, the CDR3 is TGTGCCAGCAGCCCAGCGGGGACAATCACAGATACGCAGTATTTT. Translated: CASSPAGTITDTQYF. Supplemented by reference TRBV9 and TRBJ2-3, the full variable domain reads DSGVTQTPKHLITATGQRVTLRCSPRSGDLSVYWYQQSLDQGLQFLIQYYNGEERAKGNILERFSAQQFPDLHSELNLSSLELGDSALYFCASSPAGTITDTQYFGPGTRLTVL.

The CDR3 sequence: CASSLMARSYEQYF. The CDR3 region has the DNA TGTGCCAGCAGCTTAATGGCCCGATCCTACGAGCAGTACTTC. The chain is built from TRBV5-6 and TRBJ2-7; D not certain. Germline V gene data show CDR1 as SGHDT and CDR2 as YYEEEE. The V gene lost 2 bases and the J gene lost 1 base, with 10 bases spanning the gap. This CDR3 has 14 amino acids. The full variable domain, in which reference TRBV5-6 and TRBJ2-7 provide the parts outside the CDR3, is DAGVTQSPTHLIKTRGQQVTLRCSPKSGHDTVSWYQQALGQGPQFIFQYYEEEERQRGNFPDRFSGHQFPNYSSELNVNALLLGDSALYLCASSLMARSYEQYFGPGTRLTVT.

Only a few counts were recorded for this clonotype. The V gene is TRBV11-2, the J gene TRBJ2-7; a weak D match, TRBD2 (5 bases). This CDR3 region has 13 residues. The germline V gene has CDR1 SGHAT and CDR2 FQNNGV. The V end was cut by 3 bases, the J end by 1 base, with 7 bases between. The CDR3 spells CASSFPGSYEQYF. The CDR3 nucleotides are TGTGCCAGCAGCTTTCCGGGATCCTACGAGCAGTACTTC.

The table lists this clonotype with a few counts. The genes are TRBV5-1 and TRBJ2-7; D unresolved. This CDR3 has 15 residues. The germline CDR1 and CDR2 sequences are SGHRS and YFSETQ. V lost 5 bases, J lost 4 bases, and 19 bases lay in between. The CDR3, as DNA: TGCGCCAGCAGTTCTGGTTGGTGGGAATTATACGAGCAGTACTTC. Protein sequence: CASSSGWWELYEQYF. Variable domain in full (rest from reference TRBV5-1 and TRBJ2-7): KAGVTQTPRYLIKTRGQQVTLSCSPISGHRSVSWYQQTPGQGLQFLFEYFSETQRNKGNFPGRFSGRQFSNSRSEMNVSTLELGDSALYLCASSSGWWELYEQYFGPGTRLTVT.

V is TRBV27 and J is TRBJ2-7, with D possibly TRBD1 on 6 matching bases. Trimming cost V 2 bases and J 4 bases, with 21 bases left between them. The germline V gene has CDR1 MNHEY and CDR2 SMNVEV (reference sequence). CDR3 size: 17 residues. CDR3 in amino acids: CASSLSAGTKYLYEQYF. The CDR3 DNA is TGTGCCAGCAGTTTAAGCGCAGGGACAAAATATTTATACGAGCAGTACTTC.

The V and J genes are TRBV15 and TRBJ1-5, with D uncertain. There are 13 residues in the CDR3. Germline CDR1 LNHNV, CDR2 YYDKDF (reference sequence). Trimming shortened V by 5 bases and J by 2 bases, and 7 bases separated the two germline ends. In nucleotides, the CDR3 is TGTGCCACCAGCCAGACCCGCAATCAGCCCCAGCATTTT. Protein product: CATSQTRNQPQHF. Full variable domain (rest looked up from reference TRBV15 and TRBJ1-5): DAMVIQNPRYQVTQFGKPVTLSCSQTLNHNVMYWYQQKSSQAPKLLFHYYDKDFNNEADTPDNFQSRRPNTSFCFLDIRSPGLGDTAMYLCATSQTRNQPQHFGDGTRLSIL.

The rearrangement links TRBV6-1 to TRBJ2-7; a possible D gene is TRBD1 (5 bases). This CDR3 region has 14 residues. The V and J ends lost 1 base and 3 bases respectively, with 10 bases between them. CDR1 is MNHNS and CDR2 is SASEGT in the germline V gene. Here the CDR3 reads CASSEGSGYYEQYF. CDR3 nucleotides: TGTGCCAGCAGTGAAGGTTCAGGGTACTACGAGCAGTACTTC.

This sequence joins TRBV20-1 and TRBJ1-2, with D uncertain. Trimming took off 0 bases at V and 1 base at J, with 9 bases between the two ends. The germline V gene encodes CDR1 DFQATT and CDR2 SNEGSKA (reference sequence). The CDR3 length is 14 residues. The CDR3 sequence is CSARDRQFNYGYTF. The CDR3 DNA sequence: TGCAGTGCTAGAGATCGGCAGTTTAACTATGGCTACACCTTC.

The rearrangement links TRBV3-1 to TRBJ2-6; D is unresolved. Germline CDR1 LGHDT, CDR2 YNNKEL (reference sequence). This CDR3 comprises 19 residues. V gave up 6 bases and J gave up 0 bases, with 21 bases separating them. CDR3 nucleotide sequence: TGTGCCAGCAGACCACTCTGGGCACTCGTCGACTCTGGGGCCAACGTCCTGACTTTC. Protein sequence: CASRPLWALVDSGANVLTF.

J is TRBJ2-5 and V is TRBV12-3 or TRBV12-4, with D possibly TRBD1 on 7 matching bases. The V gene lost 4 bases and the J gene lost 5 bases, with 23 bases spanning the gap. The CDR3 is 17 amino acids. In nucleotides, the CDR3 is TGTGCCAGCAGTTACCTTCTTGACAGGGACCGGGGGGAGACCCAGTACTTC. It specifies CASSYLLDRDRGETQYF.

The V call is TRBV19, the J call TRBJ2-2, with 7 nucleotides matching TRBD1. The CDR3 has 13 amino acids. The J segment lost 8 bases and the V segment lost 4 bases, leaving 4 bases of the junction unmatched. Germline V lookup: CDR1 LNHDA, CDR2 SQIVND (reference sequence). CDR3: CASSTRQGGELFF. CDR3 coding DNA: TGTGCCAGTAGTACGAGACAGGGTGGGGAGCTGTTTTTT. The full variable domain, with the rest looked up from reference TRBV19 and TRBJ2-2, is DGGITQSPKYLFRKEGQNVTLSCEQNLNHDAMYWYRQDPGQGLRLIYYSQIVNDFQKGDIAEGYSVSREKKESFPLTVTSAQKNPTAFYLCASSTRQGGELFFGEGSRLTVL.

This clonotype was detected only a few times. The chain combines TRBV4-2 with TRBJ1-3; maybe TRBD1 (6 bases). V gave up 0 bases and J gave up 3 bases, with 12 bases separating them. The CDR3 consists of 16 residues. Germline CDR1 and CDR2: LGHNA and YNFKEQ. This CDR3 reads CASSQDGGVYGNTIYF. The CDR3 bases are TGTGCCAGCAGCCAAGATGGGGGCGTCTATGGAAACACCATATATTTT.

The CDR3 region has the DNA TGTGCCAGCAGCTGGGAGGCCTCCTACGAGCAGTACTTC. Protein sequence: CASSWEASYEQYF. The V call is TRBV5-4, the J call TRBJ2-7, with D perhaps matching TRBD2 (6 bases). This CDR3 is built from 13 residues. The germline V gene encodes CDR1 SGHNT and CDR2 YYREEE (reference sequence). Trimming stripped 3 bases from V and 0 bases from J, with 7 bases between.

This chain joins TRBV7-2 and TRBJ2-1; no clear D gene. This CDR3 spans 13 amino acids. V was cut by 1 base and J by 6 bases, with 7 bases left in between. Looked up from germline, CDR1 is SGHTA and CDR2 is FQGNSA. Here the CDR3 DNA reads TGTGCCAGCAGCTTAGGCCCTAGCAATGAGCAGTTCTTC. This codes for CASSLGPSNEQFF.

This clonotype has only a few counts. The chain employs TRBV6-4 and TRBJ2-3; D is unresolved. Germline CDR1 and CDR2: MRHNA and SNTAGT. The CDR3 totals 15 residues. The V and J ends lost 4 bases and 0 bases respectively, with 11 bases between them. The CDR3 nucleotides are TGTGCCAGCAGTGTGGGTCGAGGAAGCACAGATACGCAGTATTTT. It yields the protein CASSVGRGSTDTQYF.

The chain couples TRBV18 to TRBJ2-5; D is uncertain. Germline assignment: CDR1 KGHSH and CDR2 LQKENI. The ends were cut back, 6 bases at V and 3 bases at J, with 14 bases in the middle. This CDR3 spans 14 amino acids. DNA of the CDR3: TGTGCCAGCTCCCCAGACCTTGGAAAAGAGACCCAGTACTTC. Its translation is CASSPDLGKETQYF.

V and J are TRBV18 and TRBJ1-5; D not certain. CDR1 is KGHSH, CDR2 LQKENI, per germline. This CDR3 is 16 amino acids long. The V and J ends lost 4 bases and 0 bases respectively, with 13 bases between them. The CDR3 loop is CASSLGLVDSNQPQHF. CDR3 coding DNA: TGTGCCAGCTCACTCGGATTGGTAGATAGCAATCAGCCCCAGCATTTT.

This clonotype was detected a few times. J is TRBJ1-6 and V is TRBV20-1; the match to TRBD1 covers 7 bases. CDR3 length equals 13 residues. CDR1 DFQATT and CDR2 SNEGSKA come from the germline V gene (reference sequence). Trimming at V came to 2 bases and at J to 7 bases, leaving 2 bases not matched to a gene. The CDR3 DNA reads as TGCAGTGCTAGACAGGGGGTGAATTCACCCCTCCACTTT. Translation gives CSARQGVNSPLHF.

The chain recombines TRBV4-1 with TRBJ2-7; D uncertain. This CDR3 region has 16 residues. The germline V and J ends were trimmed by 0 bases and 3 bases, with 15 bases remaining between them. Per the germline V gene, CDR1 is MGHRA and CDR2 is YSYEKL. The CDR3: CASSQEIRRSSYEQYF. The CDR3 region has the DNA TGCGCCAGCAGCCAAGAAATTCGTCGCAGTAGCTACGAGCAGTACTTC.